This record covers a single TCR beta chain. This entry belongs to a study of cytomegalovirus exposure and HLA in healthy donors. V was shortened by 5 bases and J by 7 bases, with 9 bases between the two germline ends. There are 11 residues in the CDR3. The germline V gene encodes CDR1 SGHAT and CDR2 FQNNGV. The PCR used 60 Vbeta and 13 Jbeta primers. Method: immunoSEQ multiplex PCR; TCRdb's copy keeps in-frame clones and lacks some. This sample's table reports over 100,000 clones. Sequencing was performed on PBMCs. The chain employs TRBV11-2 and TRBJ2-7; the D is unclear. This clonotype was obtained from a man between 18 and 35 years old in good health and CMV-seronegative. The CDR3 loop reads CASSPIGEQYF. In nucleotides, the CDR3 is TGTGCCAGCAGCCCCATCGGTGAGCAGTACTTC.